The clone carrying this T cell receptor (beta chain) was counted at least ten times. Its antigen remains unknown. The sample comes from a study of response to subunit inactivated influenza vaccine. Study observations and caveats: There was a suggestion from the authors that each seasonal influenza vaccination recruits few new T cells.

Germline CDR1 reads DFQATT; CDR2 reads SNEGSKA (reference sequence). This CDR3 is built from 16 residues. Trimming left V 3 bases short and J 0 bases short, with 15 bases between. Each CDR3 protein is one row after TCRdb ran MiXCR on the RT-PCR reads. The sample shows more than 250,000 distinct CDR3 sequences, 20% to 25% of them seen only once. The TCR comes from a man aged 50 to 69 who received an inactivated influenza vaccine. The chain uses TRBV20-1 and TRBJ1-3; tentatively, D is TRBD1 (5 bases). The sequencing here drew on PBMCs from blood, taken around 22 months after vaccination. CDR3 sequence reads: CSARDVRASSGNTIYF. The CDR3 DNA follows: TGCAGTGCTAGGGATGTCAGGGCTAGCTCTGGAAACACCATATATTTT.